Below, 15 T cell receptor beta chains from the same sample are listed, as sequenced in a study of T cell changes during pregnancy in multiple sclerosis. Some clones are missing from TCRdb's copy, which holds only in-frame ones; the method was immunoSEQ multiplex PCR. Counted here are over 80,000 clones, approximately 90% occurring once; the ten biggest clones make up roughly 0.77%. Here the sequenced sample was peripheral blood, taken in the second trimester of pregnancy. Source of these receptors: a female donor in good health, enrolled as a control in a pregnancy study.

The sample holds a few counts of this clone. The V call is TRBV19, the J call TRBJ1-1; no reliable D call. Germline CDR1 LNHDA, CDR2 SQIVND (reference sequence). Trimming removed 5 bases at V and 7 bases at J, with 14 bases between. CDR3 size: 13 residues. The CDR3 is CASSVTENREAFF. The DNA for the CDR3 is TGTGCCAGTAGTGTAACCGAGAATCGTGAAGCTTTCTTT.

V gene TRBV7-2 combines with J gene TRBJ1-5; 8 bases line up with TRBD1. In germline, CDR1 is SGHTA, CDR2 FQGNSA. V was pared by 2 bases and J by 5 bases, with 8 bases of the junction left unmatched. CDR3 length equals 16 residues. In nucleotides, the CDR3 is TGTGCCAGCAGCTTATTTTCCGACAGGGGTGATCAGCCCCAGCATTTT. This translates into CASSLFSDRGDQPQHF.

This chain links TRBV6-1 with TRBJ1-6; D is uncertain. V dropped 8 bases and J dropped 8 bases, with 16 bases sitting between them. The CDR3 covers 14 residues. CDR1 and CDR2 (germline): MNHNS, SASEGT. CDR3 nucleotides: TGTGCCAGCCGTACCTCGGGTTCTCATTCACCCCTCCACTTT. Translating it yields CASRTSGSHSPLHF.

This chain connects TRBV30 to TRBJ1-5; D is perhaps TRBD1 (6 bases). The V end was cut by 2 bases, the J end by 1 base, with 6 bases between. CDR3 length: 13 amino acids. Germline V gives CDR1 GTSNPN, CDR2 SVGIG (reference sequence). CDR3 nucleotide sequence: TGTGCCTGGAGTCAGGGGAGCAATCAGCCCCAGCATTTT. It is translated as CAWSQGSNQPQHF.

The V and J genes are TRBV29-1 and TRBJ1-6; D is ambiguous. Germline CDR1 is SQVTM and CDR2 is ANQGSEA. CDR3 length equals 13 residues. V was shortened by 6 bases and J by 6 bases, with 12 bases between the two germline ends. The CDR3 reads CSVSSGFNSPLHF. The DNA for the CDR3 is TGCAGCGTGTCATCAGGTTTTAATTCACCCCTCCACTTT.

This sequence joins TRBV5-1 and TRBJ2-7; 10 bases align to TRBD2. Germline CDR1 reads SGHRS; CDR2 reads YFSETQ. The CDR3 is made up of 16 amino acids. Trimming took 0 bases from V and 4 from J; bases not matched to a gene: 7. CDR3 residues: CASSLGSASGSYEQYF. The CDR3 DNA reads TGCGCCAGCAGCTTGGGTTCGGCTAGCGGGAGTTACGAGCAGTACTTC.

The V gene is TRBV7-9, the J gene TRBJ1-5; D gene ambiguous. Deletions cut 3 bases from V and 4 bases from J, with 4 bases between. This CDR3 is 12 amino acids long. From germline, CDR1 is SEHNR and CDR2 FQNEAQ (reference sequence). CDR3 nucleotides: TGTGCCAGCAGCTTTAAAAATCAGCCCCAGCATTTT. Amino acids: CASSFKNQPQHF.

The chain combines TRBV28 with TRBJ2-7; 7 bases agree with TRBD1. The CDR3 extends over 15 amino acids. Trimming removed 4 bases from V and 0 bases from J; junction bases left unmatched: 6. Germline CDR1 MDHEN, CDR2 SYDVKM. The CDR3 bases are TGTGCCAGCAGTTCCCCAGGGGGTAACTCCTACGAGCAGTACTTC. Protein: CASSSPGGNSYEQYF.

V and J are TRBV4-2 and TRBJ1-5; unclear D gene. Germline V gene data show CDR1 as LGHNA and CDR2 as YNFKEQ. There are 16 residues in the CDR3. V was cut by 0 bases and J by 0 bases, with 9 bases left in between. The CDR3 nucleotides read TGTGCCAGCAGCCAAGATAGGAGATATAGCAATCAGCCCCAGCATTTT. Protein sequence: CASSQDRRYSNQPQHF.

The chain is built from TRBV25-1 and TRBJ2-6; a weak D match, TRBD1 (5 bases). V shed 4 bases and J shed 2 bases, with 15 bases lying between them. Germline V lookup: CDR1 MGHDK, CDR2 SYGVNS. The CDR3 consists of 17 residues. CDR3 sequence: CASSGGQGVPGANVLTF. CDR3 coding DNA: TGTGCCAGCAGTGGGGGCCAGGGTGTCCCTGGGGCCAACGTCCTGACTTTC.

The chain recombines TRBV14 with TRBJ1-1; D is uncertain. There are 15 residues in the CDR3. Per the germline V gene, CDR1 is SGHDN and CDR2 is FVKESK. Deletions cut 0 bases from V and 2 bases from J, with 10 bases between. CDR3 in amino acids: CASSQETAGNTEAFF. CDR3 nucleotides: TGTGCCAGCAGCCAAGAAACAGCGGGCAACACTGAAGCTTTCTTT. Filled out from reference TRBV14 and TRBJ1-1, the complete variable domain reads EAGVTQFPSHSVIEKGQTVTLRCDPISGHDNLYWYRRVMGKEIKFLLHFVKESKQDESGMPNNRFLAERTGGTYSTLKVQPAELEDSGVYFCASSQETAGNTEAFFGQGTRLTVV.

V usage is TRBV27 and J usage is TRBJ1-2; the match to TRBD1 covers 10 bases. From germline, CDR1 is MNHEY and CDR2 SMNVEV (reference sequence). The CDR3 extends over 15 amino acids. With V trimmed by 5 bases and J by 4 bases, 7 bases remained unmatched. The CDR3 sequence is CASSIRTGGIYGYTF. As DNA, the CDR3 is TGTGCCAGCAGTATCCGGACAGGGGGAATCTATGGCTACACCTTC.

The CDR3: CATSRPFSSGGYNEQFF. The CDR3 bases are TGTGCCACCAGCAGACCGTTCAGTAGCGGGGGGTACAATGAGCAGTTCTTC. This chain connects TRBV15 to TRBJ2-1; 10 positions agree with TRBD2. After removal of 2 bases from V and 4 bases from J, the junction contained 8 bases not matched to a gene. The CDR3 totals 17 residues. In germline, CDR1 is LNHNV, CDR2 YYDKDF (reference sequence).

The chain carries TRBV25-1 and TRBJ1-6; a possible D gene is TRBD1 (5 bases). Trimming pared 2 bases from V and 6 bases from J, leaving 11 bases between. The CDR3 extends over 15 amino acids. Germline values: CDR1 MGHDK, CDR2 SYGVNS. DNA of the CDR3: TGTGCCAGCAGTGAAGGCCAACAGGTTAATTCACCCCTCCACTTT. It is translated as CASSEGQQVNSPLHF.

This chain joins TRBV5-4 and TRBJ1-1; no reliable D call. The CDR3 runs to 14 residues. Germline CDR1 reads SGHNT; CDR2 reads YYREEE (reference sequence). Trimming left V 4 bases short and J 1 base short, with 11 bases between. Here the CDR3 reads CASSQRIENTEAFF. The CDR3 DNA follows: TGTGCCAGCAGCCAAAGAATAGAGAACACTGAAGCTTTCTTT.